Given below is one TCR beta chain in context. Its antigen is not known. These data are taken from a study of cytomegalovirus exposure and HLA in healthy donors. The study, taken as a whole, reports: Across HLA loci, a later analysis found differing TCR association rates, with DRB1 most and HLA-C fewest. Most observed TCR sequences were rare, whereas some public TCRs were detected in many donors.

The PCR was carried out with 60 Vbeta primers and 13 Jbeta primers. TCRdb keeps only in-frame clones here, not all; method: immunoSEQ multiplex PCR. There are more than 95,000 clones in the sample; over 80% occur only once, and 5% to 6.5% lies in the top ten. Looked up from germline, CDR1 is MNHEY and CDR2 is SVGAGI. The CDR3 spans 15 residues. Trimming pared 6 bases from V and 6 bases from J, leaving 18 bases between. The V and J genes are TRBV6-5 and TRBJ1-5, with D unclear. Specimen: PBMCs. The clonotype originates from a man between 18 and 35 years old in good health and CMV-seronegative. CDR3 DNA: TGTGCCAGCAGATATACCGCCATGGGAGGTCAGCCCCAGCATTTT. Translation: CASRYTAMGGQPQHF.